Detailed here is one T cell receptor (beta chain). Cohort allocation depended upon clinical history that participants reported. CDR1 is SGHRS, CDR2 YFSETQ, per germline. Trimming stripped 4 bases from V and 1 base from J, with 11 bases between. This CDR3 comprises 14 residues. This entry belongs to a study of blood T cell repertoires in COVID-19. In the study overall: There were acute and convalescent COVID-19 samples, and they came from the United States, Italy and Spain. PBMCs, B-cell-depleted T cells, or T cells provided the cDNA or gDNA that made up the material.

The authors' processing: Estimates of nucleated cell counts were drawn from the amplification of reference gene primers. Profiling relied on immunoSEQ multiplex PCR, and the TCRdb table lists in-frame clones only, not all of them. V and J calls and clone size are those listed in that table; D and trimming were worked out from the DNA. The profile covers fewer than 400,000 clones, with around 90% appearing a single time and 5% to 6% taken by the ten largest. The V gene is TRBV5-1, the J gene TRBJ1-1; no clear D. This receptor was taken from a young man who had recovered from COVID-19. Sequencing was carried out using PBMCs or T cells enriched from blood (not recorded which). The CDR3 reads CASSRGDGNTEAFF. For the CDR3, the DNA is TGCGCCAGCAGCCGAGGCGATGGGAACACTGAAGCTTTCTTT.